This T cell receptor beta chain was observed in a study of blood T cell repertoires in COVID-19. This CDR3 region has 15 residues. Libraries were prepared by immunoSEQ multiplex PCR; TCRdb keeps only in-frame clonotypes and omits some of them. The table lists tens of thousands of clones, roughly 80% of them singletons. This chain uses TRBV21-1 with TRBJ2-7; the table assigns TRBD2, which was not confirmed against the DNA. TRBV21-1 is given as a pseudogene. The sample was peripheral blood. The clonotype originates from a man aged 60 to 69 with acute or convalescent COVID-19. CDR3 in amino acids: CASRLGRGRTYEQYF. CDR3 in DNA: TGTGCCAGCAGGTTGGGGAGGGGAAGGACCTACGAGCAGTACTTC.